The 25 T cell receptor beta chains given below trace back to one sample, sequenced in a study of T cells in Graves' hyperthyroidism and ophthalmopathy. RNA transcripts provided the source from which TCR beta CDR3 regions were amplified. First-round RT-PCR targeting the TCR CDR3 was performed with the HTBI primer set. TCRdb re-called the multiplex PCR reads through MiXCR, storing one row per CDR3 protein. The table lists 130,000 or so distinct CDR3 sequences, less than 25% of them singletons, with about 67% in the top ten. Sequencing used blood. Receptor source: a woman aged 45 to 65 with Graves' hyperthyroidism that later progressed to Graves' ophthalmopathy.

Many counts were recorded for this clonotype. The V and J genes are TRBV5-1 and TRBJ2-1; 8 bases fit TRBD2. Trimming removed 7 bases from V and 7 bases from J; junction bases left unmatched: 13. There are 15 residues in the CDR3. The germline V gene has CDR1 SGHRS and CDR2 YFSETQ. The CDR3 DNA reads TGCGCCAGCCATAGGCAAGCGGGAGCGGGTAATGAGCAGTTCTTC. Its translation is CASHRQAGAGNEQFF.

The chain joins TRBV28 to TRBJ2-5; the match to TRBD1 covers 7 bases. There are 13 residues in the CDR3. Losses at the gene ends were 5 bases for V and 5 bases for J; bases not matched to a gene: 5. Per the germline V gene, CDR1 is MDHEN and CDR2 is SYDVKM. The CDR3 is CASSLDRVETQYF. The CDR3 DNA reads as TGTGCCAGCAGTCTTGACAGGGTTGAGACCCAGTACTTC.

The chain has TRBV28 and TRBJ1-2, with D possibly being TRBD1 (6 bases). The CDR3 length is 13 residues. The V gene lost 3 bases and the J gene lost 8 bases, with 13 bases spanning the gap. Germline CDR1 is MDHEN and CDR2 is SYDVKM. CDR3 loop: CASSFLQGYGYTF. The CDR3 DNA reads as TGTGCCAGCAGTTTTTTACAGGGATACGGCTACACCTTC.

This clonotype was observed a few times. This sequence joins TRBV19 and TRBJ2-3; 7 positions match TRBD2. The germline V gene has CDR1 LNHDA and CDR2 SQIVND (reference sequence). This CDR3 region has 15 residues. Losses at the gene ends were 5 bases for V and 2 bases for J; bases not matched to a gene: 7. CDR3 loop: CASSPRSGNTDTQYF. CDR3 bases: TGTGCCAGTAGTCCCCGGAGCGGGAACACAGATACGCAGTATTTT.

This clonotype was found many times. This chain joins TRBV12-3 or TRBV12-4 and TRBJ2-7; TRBD2 matches at 9 bases. With 6 bases clipped from V and 3 bases from J, the junction kept 3 bases outside the gene matches. The CDR3 length is 13 residues. CDR3 protein: CASSSSGNYEQYF. The CDR3 bases are TGTGCCAGCAGCTCTAGCGGGAACTACGAGCAGTACTTC.

This clonotype was observed many times. The V gene is TRBV15, the J gene TRBJ2-1; no reliable D call. Looked up from germline, CDR1 is LNHNV and CDR2 is YYDKDF (reference sequence). V was clipped by 4 bases and J by 3 bases, with 16 bases between them. There are 16 residues in the CDR3. CDR3 DNA: TGTGCCACCAGCACACTACAAGGCGCGGTCTACAATGAGCAGTTCTTC. Protein: CATSTLQGAVYNEQFF.

In this sample, this clonotype turned up many times. The chain carries TRBV20-1 and TRBJ2-3, with 11 nucleotides matching TRBD2. The junction had 11 bases not matched to a gene; V was cut back by 5 bases and J by 7 bases. This CDR3 is built from 15 residues. Germline assignment: CDR1 DFQATT and CDR2 SNEGSKA (reference sequence). CDR3 in DNA: TGCAGTGCTCCGACTAGCGGGATTCCTGTGAATACGCAGTATTTT. Translated: CSAPTSGIPVNTQYF.

This clonotype was seen more than once but under ten times. The chain employs TRBV15 and TRBJ2-2, with D perhaps TRBD1 or TRBD2 (6 bases each). V was trimmed by 2 bases and J by 1 base, leaving 17 bases between them. The length of the CDR3 is 18 residues. CDR1 and CDR2 (germline): LNHNV, YYDKDF (reference sequence). This CDR3 reads CATSRTPRRGQNTGELFF. The CDR3, as DNA: TGTGCCACCAGCAGAACCCCAAGGAGGGGACAGAACACCGGGGAGCTGTTTTTT.

This clonotype was counted many times. CDR3 amino acids: CSVELRVNTEAFF. CDR3 nucleotides: TGCAGCGTTGAATTAAGGGTGAACACTGAAGCTTTCTTT. The chain couples TRBV29-1 to TRBJ1-1; D remains unclear. V was pared by 2 bases and J by 0 bases, with 7 bases between. The CDR3 length is 13 residues. CDR1 SQVTM and CDR2 ANQGSEA come from the germline V gene.

The chain is built from TRBV11-2 and TRBJ1-1; D ambiguous. CDR1 is SGHAT and CDR2 is FQNNGV in the germline V gene. This CDR3 region has 15 residues. V lost 6 bases to trimming and J lost 1 base, with 15 bases between them. CDR3 bases: TGTGCCAGCAGTTACTCGATGAACGCGAACACTGAAGCTTTCTTT. Encoded protein: CASSYSMNANTEAFF.

This clonotype was observed many times. The rearrangement uses TRBV5-6 and TRBJ2-3, with 7 bases identical to TRBD2. J was trimmed by 5 bases and V by 3 bases; bases with no gene match: 9. The germline V gene has CDR1 SGHDT and CDR2 YYEEEE. The CDR3 spans 15 residues. The CDR3 DNA is TGTGCCAGCAGCTGGGGGGGGAGCGGAGGAGATACGCAGTATTTT. Protein: CASSWGGSGGDTQYF.

The CDR3 coding sequence is TGTGCCAGCAGTTTACATACCCGGGGGGGAGATGAGCAGTTCTTC. This gives the protein CASSLHTRGGDEQFF. This rearrangement joins TRBV28 to TRBJ2-1; 8 bases map to TRBD2. Germline CDR1 is MDHEN and CDR2 is SYDVKM. With 2 bases clipped from V and 8 bases from J, the junction kept 8 bases outside the gene matches. The CDR3 length is 15 residues.

Of note for this clonotype: Given a much more abundant clone one base away, this may be a read error. The chain couples TRBV12-3 or TRBV12-4 to TRBJ1-5; 9 nucleotides align to TRBD1. CDR3 length: 14 amino acids. With V trimmed by 5 bases and J by 6 bases, 5 bases remained unmatched. This CDR3 is CASSPGTGFQPQHF. The DNA of the CDR3 is TGTGCCAGCAGTCCCGGGACAGGGTTTCAGCCCCAGCATTTT.

CDR3 nucleotides: TGCGCCAACCCCCACACGGACAAAGACCCGGCGGGCTACACCTTC. It is translated as CANPHTDKDPAGYTF. The V call is TRBV10-2, the J call TRBJ1-2, with D maybe TRBD1 (5 bases). This CDR3 is 15 amino acids long. Germline CDR1 WSHSY, CDR2 SAAADI. V gave up 10 bases and J gave up 8 bases, with 26 bases separating them.

This clonotype occurred many times. The rearrangement uses TRBV3-1 and TRBJ1-5; D gene unclear. Trimming shortened V by 0 bases and J by 6 bases, and 6 bases separated the two germline ends. CDR1 and CDR2 (germline): LGHDT, YNNKEL (reference sequence). The CDR3 length is 13 residues. Here the CDR3 DNA reads TGTGCCAGCAGCCAAGAACGGGGTCAGCCCCAGCATTTT. It is translated as CASSQERGQPQHF.

The chain carries TRBV29-1 and TRBJ1-1; D might be TRBD1 (6 bases). Germline CDR1 and CDR2: SQVTM and ANQGSEA. This CDR3 region has 15 residues. The V end was cut by 3 bases, the J end by 11 bases, with 25 bases between. The CDR3 here is CSVELVGDIPPGAFF. The CDR3 DNA follows: TGCAGCGTTGAGTTGGTCGGGGACATTCCACCTGGGGCTTTCTTT. The variable domain in full, with the rest retrieved from reference TRBV29-1 and TRBJ1-1, is SAVISQKPSRDICQRGTSLTIQCQVDSQVTMMFWYRQQPGQSLTLIATANQGSEATYESGFVIDKFPISRPNLTFSTLTVSNMSPEDSSIYLCSVELVGDIPPGAFFGQGTRLTVV.

A note on this clonotype: A much larger clonotype is one base distant, so this may be a read error. The chain has TRBV3-1 and TRBJ2-1; perhaps D is TRBD1 or TRBD2 (5 bases each). Germline V gene sequence: CDR1 LGHDT, CDR2 YNNKEL (reference sequence). Trimming removed 4 bases at V and 3 bases at J, with 16 bases between. The CDR3 is 16 residues long. In DNA form, the CDR3 reads TGTGCCAGCAGCCCCCCGGGGCGTAGCTTCTACAATGAGCAGTTCTTC. As protein: CASSPPGRSFYNEQFF.

This clonotype was picked up many times. The chain links TRBV28 to TRBJ1-2, with TRBD1 identical over 8 bases. The V and J ends lost 4 bases and 5 bases, in that order; junction bases with no gene match: 3. Per the germline V gene, CDR1 is MDHEN and CDR2 is SYDVKM. CDR3 length: 13 residues. The CDR3 bases are TGTGCCAGCAGTTGGACAGGGAGGTATGGCTACACCTTC. As protein: CASSWTGRYGYTF.

This clonotype was detected ten times or more. The rearrangement links TRBV2 to TRBJ1-3, with 7 bases lining up with TRBD1. CDR1 is SNHLY and CDR2 is FYNNEI in the germline V gene. The CDR3 has 14 amino acids. Unmatched junction bases numbered 5, after V lost 7 bases and J lost 2 bases. CDR3 in amino acids: CASILDRAGNTIYF. The CDR3 DNA reads as TGTGCCAGCATCCTTGACAGGGCTGGAAACACCATATATTTT.

This clonotype was recorded many times. This chain connects TRBV19 to TRBJ2-7, with D perhaps matching TRBD2 (5 bases). Trimming took 2 bases from V and 3 from J, leaving 11 bases between them. The CDR3 is 14 amino acids. Germline V lookup: CDR1 LNHDA, CDR2 SQIVND (reference sequence). CDR3: CASSIRGLDYEQYF. CDR3 coding DNA: TGTGCCAGTAGTATACGAGGACTGGACTACGAGCAGTACTTC.

This clonotype was seen many times. The chain joins TRBV20-1 to TRBJ2-5, with 10 bases that match TRBD2. V was pared by 0 bases and J by 5 bases, with 6 bases of the junction left unmatched. The germline gives CDR1 DFQATT, CDR2 SNEGSKA (reference sequence). The CDR3 has 15 amino acids. CDR3 amino acids: CSARDLAGVMETQYF. CDR3 nucleotides: TGCAGTGCTAGAGATCTAGCGGGAGTTATGGAGACCCAGTACTTC.

This clonotype came up many times. The V call is TRBV6-2 or TRBV6-3, the J call TRBJ2-7; TRBD2 matches at 14 bases. The CDR3 is made up of 18 amino acids. CDR1 and CDR2 from the germline V gene are MNHEY and SVGEGT. The V segment lost 2 bases and the J segment 2 bases; nucleotides outside the gene matches: 8. The CDR3 reads CASSYGGLAGERPYEQYF. CDR3 nucleotide sequence: TGTGCCAGCAGTTACGGGGGACTAGCGGGAGAGAGGCCCTACGAGCAGTACTTC.

This clonotype was picked up many times. This chain connects TRBV28 to TRBJ2-2, with 7 bases matching TRBD1. V shed 5 bases and J 3 bases; nucleotides not matched to a gene: 6. This CDR3 is 15 amino acids long. Germline V gene lookup returns CDR1 MDHEN and CDR2 SYDVKM. The CDR3: CASSLLDRDTGELFF. The CDR3 DNA reads as TGTGCCAGCAGTCTACTTGACAGGGACACCGGGGAGCTGTTTTTT.

Only a few counts were recorded for this clonotype. In DNA, the CDR3 is TGCAGTGCTAGAGAGGGGAGCGCTGAAGCTTTCTTT. This translates into CSAREGSAEAFF. The chain has TRBV20-1 and TRBJ1-1; D is unresolved. Trimming removed 0 bases from V and 6 bases from J, with 8 bases in between. Germline V lookup: CDR1 DFQATT, CDR2 SNEGSKA (reference sequence). CDR3 size: 12 residues.

This chain joins TRBV2 and TRBJ1-5; unclear D gene. This CDR3 is 12 amino acids long. CDR1 is SNHLY, CDR2 FYNNEI, per germline. V lost 7 bases to trimming and J lost 4 bases, with 8 bases between them. In DNA, the CDR3 is TGTGCCAGCAACGACCCTAATCAGCCCCAGCATTTT. As protein: CASNDPNQPQHF.